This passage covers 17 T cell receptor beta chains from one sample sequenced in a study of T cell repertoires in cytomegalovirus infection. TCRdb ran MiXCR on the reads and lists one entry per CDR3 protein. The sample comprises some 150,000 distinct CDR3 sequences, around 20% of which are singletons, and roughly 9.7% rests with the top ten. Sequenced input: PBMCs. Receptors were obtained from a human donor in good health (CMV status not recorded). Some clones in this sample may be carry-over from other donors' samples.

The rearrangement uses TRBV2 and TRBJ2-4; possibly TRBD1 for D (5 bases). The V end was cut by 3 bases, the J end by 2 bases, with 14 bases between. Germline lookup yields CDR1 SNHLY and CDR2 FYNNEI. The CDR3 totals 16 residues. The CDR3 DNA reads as TGTGCCAGCAGTGATCTCAGGGTTGGTTCCAAAAACATTCAGTACTTC. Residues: CASSDLRVGSKNIQYF.

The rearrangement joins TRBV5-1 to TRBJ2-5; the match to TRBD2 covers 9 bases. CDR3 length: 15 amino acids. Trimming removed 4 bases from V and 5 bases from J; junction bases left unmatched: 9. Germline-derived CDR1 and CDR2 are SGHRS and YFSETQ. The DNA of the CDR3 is TGCGCCAGCAGCCACCTAGCGGGGCTGGAGGAGACCCAGTACTTC. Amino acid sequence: CASSHLAGLEETQYF. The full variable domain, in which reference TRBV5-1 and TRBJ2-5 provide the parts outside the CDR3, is KAGVTQTPRYLIKTRGQQVTLSCSPISGHRSVSWYQQTPGQGLQFLFEYFSETQRNKGNFPGRFSGRQFSNSRSEMNVSTLELGDSALYLCASSHLAGLEETQYFGPGTRLLVL.

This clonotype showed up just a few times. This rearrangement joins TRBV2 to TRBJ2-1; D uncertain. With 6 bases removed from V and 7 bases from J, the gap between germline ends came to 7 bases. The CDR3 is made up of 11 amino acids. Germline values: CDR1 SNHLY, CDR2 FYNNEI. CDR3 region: CASSPRNEQFF. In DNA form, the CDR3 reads TGTGCCAGCAGCCCTCGGAATGAGCAGTTCTTC.

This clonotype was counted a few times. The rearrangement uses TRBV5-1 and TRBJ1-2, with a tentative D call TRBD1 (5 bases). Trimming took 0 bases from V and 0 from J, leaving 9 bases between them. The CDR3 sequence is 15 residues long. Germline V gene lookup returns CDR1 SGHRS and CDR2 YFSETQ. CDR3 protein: CASSLDRTANYGYTF. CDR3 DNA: TGCGCCAGCAGCTTGGACAGGACCGCTAACTATGGCTACACCTTC.

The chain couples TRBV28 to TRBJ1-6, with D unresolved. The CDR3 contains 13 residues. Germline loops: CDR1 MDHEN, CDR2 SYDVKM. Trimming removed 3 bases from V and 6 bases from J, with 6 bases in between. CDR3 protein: CASSFGFNSPLHF. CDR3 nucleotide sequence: TGTGCCAGCAGTTTTGGGTTTAATTCACCCCTCCACTTT.

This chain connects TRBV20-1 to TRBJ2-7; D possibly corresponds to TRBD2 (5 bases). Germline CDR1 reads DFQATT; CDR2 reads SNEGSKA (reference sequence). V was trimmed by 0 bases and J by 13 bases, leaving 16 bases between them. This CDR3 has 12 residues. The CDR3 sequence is CSAREAARGSYF. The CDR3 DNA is TGCAGTGCTAGAGAGGCAGCTCGGGGATCCTACTTC.

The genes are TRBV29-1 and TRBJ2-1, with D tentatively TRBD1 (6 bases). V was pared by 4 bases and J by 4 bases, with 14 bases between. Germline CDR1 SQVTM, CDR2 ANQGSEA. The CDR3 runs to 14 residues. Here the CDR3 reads CSVGFQGSYNEQFF. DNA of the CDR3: TGCAGCGTTGGGTTCCAGGGGTCGTACAATGAGCAGTTCTTC.

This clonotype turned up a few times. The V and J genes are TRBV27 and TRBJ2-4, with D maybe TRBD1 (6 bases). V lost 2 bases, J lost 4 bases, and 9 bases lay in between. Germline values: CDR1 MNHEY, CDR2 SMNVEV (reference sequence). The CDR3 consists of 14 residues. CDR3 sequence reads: CASSLRTGKNIQYF. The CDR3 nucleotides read TGTGCCAGCAGTTTACGTACAGGGAAAAACATTCAGTACTTC.

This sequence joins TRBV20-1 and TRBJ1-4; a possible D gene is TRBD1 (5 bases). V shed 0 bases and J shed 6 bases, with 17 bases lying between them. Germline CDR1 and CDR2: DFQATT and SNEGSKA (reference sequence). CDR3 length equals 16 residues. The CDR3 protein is CSARDYRKARDEKLFF. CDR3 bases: TGCAGTGCTAGAGACTATCGGAAGGCCAGGGATGAAAAACTGTTTTTT.

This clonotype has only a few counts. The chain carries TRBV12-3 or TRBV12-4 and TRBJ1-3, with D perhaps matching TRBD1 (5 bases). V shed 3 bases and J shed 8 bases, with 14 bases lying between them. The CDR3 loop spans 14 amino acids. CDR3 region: CASSFEAGLDTIYF. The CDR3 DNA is TGTGCCAGCAGTTTTGAGGCAGGGTTGGACACCATATATTTT.

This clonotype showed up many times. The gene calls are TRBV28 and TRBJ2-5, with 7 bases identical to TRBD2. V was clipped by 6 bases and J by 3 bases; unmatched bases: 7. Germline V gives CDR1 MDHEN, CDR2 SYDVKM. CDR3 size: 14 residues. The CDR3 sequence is CASSGGGIEETQYF. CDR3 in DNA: TGTGCCAGCAGCGGCGGGGGAATTGAAGAGACCCAGTACTTC.

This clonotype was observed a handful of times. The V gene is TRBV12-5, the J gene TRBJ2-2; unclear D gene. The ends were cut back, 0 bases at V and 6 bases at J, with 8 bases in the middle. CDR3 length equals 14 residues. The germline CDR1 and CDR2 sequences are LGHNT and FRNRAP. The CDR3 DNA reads TGTGCTAGTGGTTTGGTACCTTTCCCCGGGGAGCTGTTTTTT. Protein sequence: CASGLVPFPGELFF.

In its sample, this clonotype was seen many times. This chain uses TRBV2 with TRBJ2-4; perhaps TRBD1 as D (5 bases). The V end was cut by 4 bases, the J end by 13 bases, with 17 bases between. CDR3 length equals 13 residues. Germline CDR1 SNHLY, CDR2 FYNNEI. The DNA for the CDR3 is TGTGCCAGCAGTGTATTGGGGCCTCGGACACAGTACTTC. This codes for CASSVLGPRTQYF.

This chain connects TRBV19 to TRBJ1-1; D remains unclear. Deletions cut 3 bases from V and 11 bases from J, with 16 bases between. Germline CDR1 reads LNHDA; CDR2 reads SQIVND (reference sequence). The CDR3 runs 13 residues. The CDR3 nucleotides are TGTGCCAGTAGTATCGCGCACAACTCGTGGGCTTTCTTT. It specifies CASSIAHNSWAFF. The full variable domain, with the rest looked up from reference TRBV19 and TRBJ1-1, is DGGITQSPKYLFRKEGQNVTLSCEQNLNHDAMYWYRQDPGQGLRLIYYSQIVNDFQKGDIAEGYSVSREKKESFPLTVTSAQKNPTAFYLCASSIAHNSWAFFGQGTRLTVV.

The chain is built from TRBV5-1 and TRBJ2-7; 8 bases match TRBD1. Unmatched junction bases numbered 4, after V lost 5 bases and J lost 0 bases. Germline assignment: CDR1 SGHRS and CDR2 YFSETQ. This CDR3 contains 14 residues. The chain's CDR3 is CASSWGQVSYEQYF. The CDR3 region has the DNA TGCGCCAGCAGTTGGGGACAGGTCTCCTACGAGCAGTACTTC.

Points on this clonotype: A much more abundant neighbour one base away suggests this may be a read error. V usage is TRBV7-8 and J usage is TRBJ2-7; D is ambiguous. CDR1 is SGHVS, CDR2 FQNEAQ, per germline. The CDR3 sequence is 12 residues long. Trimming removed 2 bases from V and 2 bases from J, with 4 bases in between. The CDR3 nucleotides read TGTGCCAGCAGCTTACAGCCCTACGAGCAGTACTTC. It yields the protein CASSLQPYEQYF.

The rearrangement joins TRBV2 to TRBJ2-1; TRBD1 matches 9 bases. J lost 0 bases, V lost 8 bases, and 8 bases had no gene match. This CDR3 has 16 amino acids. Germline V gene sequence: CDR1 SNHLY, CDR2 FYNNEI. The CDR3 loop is CASLETGGSSYNEQFF. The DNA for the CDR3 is TGTGCCAGCCTTGAGACAGGGGGAAGCTCCTACAATGAGCAGTTCTTC.